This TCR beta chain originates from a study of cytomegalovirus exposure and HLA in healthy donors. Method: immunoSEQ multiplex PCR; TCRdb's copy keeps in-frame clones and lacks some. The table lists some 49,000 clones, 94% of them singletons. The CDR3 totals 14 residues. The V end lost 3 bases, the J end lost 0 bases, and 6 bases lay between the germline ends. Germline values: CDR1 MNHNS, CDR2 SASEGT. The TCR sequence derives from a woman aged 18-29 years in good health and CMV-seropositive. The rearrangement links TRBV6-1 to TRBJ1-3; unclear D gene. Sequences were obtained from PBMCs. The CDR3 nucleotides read TGTGCCAGCAGTGACTACAGCTCTGGAAACACCATATATTTT. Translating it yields CASSDYSSGNTIYF.